This is a list of T cell receptor beta chains from one sample in a study of blood T cell repertoires in COVID-19. Some clones are missing from TCRdb's copy, which holds only in-frame ones; the method was immunoSEQ multiplex PCR. The repertoire holds some 450,000 clones, with roughly 90% as singletons. What was sequenced was peripheral blood. These receptors originate from a man aged 18-30 years with COVID-19, enrolled during active disease. The CDR3 runs from the conserved cysteine through the conserved F or W. The order of the fields is J gene, CDR3 length, D gene, V gene, clone size, CDR3 protein, CDR3 DNA. D genes are given only for firm matches. Rows may omit the clone size; those that give it use once, few, many or a size class.

J: TRBJ2-5; length: 17; D: TRBD2; V: TRBV7-2; size: NA; CDR3: CASSLLVVGRARETQYF; DNA: TGTGCCAGCAGCTTGCTTGTCGTCGGGAGGGCCCGGGAGACCCAGTACTTC
J: TRBJ2-7; length: 16; D: TRBD2; V: TRBV11-2; size: NA; CDR3: CASSLALGGSSYEQYF; DNA: TGTGCCAGCAGCTTAGCGTTGGGAGGGAGCTCCTACGAGCAGTACTTC
J: TRBJ2-2; length: 16; D: NA; V: TRBV5-1; size: NA; CDR3: CASSPGRQGGTGELFF; DNA: TGCGCCAGCAGCCCGGGAAGGCAGGGGGGCACCGGGGAGCTGTTTTTT
J: TRBJ2-7; length: 14; D: TRBD2; V: TRBV30; size: NA; CDR3: CAWSVQTSRYEQYF; DNA: TGTGCCTGGAGTGTACAGACTAGCCGGTACGAGCAGTACTTC
J: TRBJ2-2; length: 16; D: TRBD2; V: TRBV5-1; size: NA; CDR3: CASSFQSGRNTGELFF; DNA: TGCGCCAGCAGCTTCCAAAGCGGGAGGAACACCGGGGAGCTGTTTTTT
J: TRBJ2-7; length: 12; D: NA; V: TRBV9; size: NA; CDR3: CASSRTAYEQYF; DNA: TGTGCCAGCAGCCGGACAGCCTACGAGCAGTACTTC
J: TRBJ1-1; length: 16; D: NA; V: TRBV6-5; size: once; CDR3: CASSYPRGTKNTEAFF; DNA: TGTGCCAGCAGTTATCCACGGGGGACTAAAAATACTGAAGCTTTCTTT
J: TRBJ1-6; length: 13; D: NA; V: TRBV30; size: NA; CDR3: CAWVGQGNSPLHF; DNA: TGTGCCTGGGTCGGGCAGGGGAATTCACCCCTCCACTTT
J: TRBJ2-5; length: 13; D: TRBD1; V: TRBV2; size: NA; CDR3: CASIAQGAETQYF; DNA: TGTGCCAGCATTGCCCAGGGGGCAGAGACCCAGTACTTC
J: TRBJ2-7; length: 11; D: NA; V: TRBV11-1; size: NA; CDR3: CASRGVDEQYF; DNA: TGTGCCAGCCGGGGAGTCGACGAGCAGTACTTC
J: TRBJ1-6; length: 15; D: NA; V: TRBV6-4; size: NA; CDR3: CASSREGSYNSPLHF; DNA: TGTGCCAGCAGCCGGGAGGGGTCCTATAATTCACCCCTCCACTTT
J: TRBJ2-2; length: 14; D: TRBD2; V: TRBV20-1; size: NA; CDR3: CSASSRGGPGELFF; DNA: TGCAGTGCTAGTTCCCGGGGGGGGCCCGGGGAGCTGTTTTTT
J: TRBJ1-4; length: 13; D: NA; V: TRBV5-1; size: NA; CDR3: CASGTGPEEKLFF; DNA: TGCGCCAGCGGCACAGGACCGGAGGAAAAACTGTTTTTT
J: TRBJ2-5; length: 14; D: NA; V: TRBV5-8; size: NA; CDR3: CASSSSGAQETQYF; DNA: TGTGCCAGCAGCTCATCAGGGGCCCAAGAGACCCAGTACTTC
J: TRBJ2-3; length: 19; D: TRBD2; V: TRBV30; size: NA; CDR3: CAWSSAPLASGRRADTQYF; DNA: TGTGCCTGGAGTAGTGCTCCTTTAGCTAGCGGGAGAAGAGCAGATACGCAGTATTTT
J: TRBJ1-5; length: 15; D: NA; V: TRBV6-2/TRBV6-3; size: NA; CDR3: CASSAPKGLNQPQHF; DNA: TGTGCCAGCAGTGCCCCCAAGGGACTCAATCAGCCCCAGCATTTT
J: TRBJ1-2; length: 14; D: TRBD1; V: TRBV7-8; size: NA; CDR3: CASSLRGPRTGYTF; DNA: TGTGCCAGCAGCTTAAGGGGGCCCAGAACTGGCTACACCTTC
J: TRBJ2-4; length: 21; D: TRBD2; V: TRBV28; size: once; CDR3: CASSPAGVWLAGGRAKNIQYF; DNA: TGTGCCAGCAGCCCGGCCGGGGTCTGGCTAGCGGGAGGACGAGCCAAAAACATTCAGTACTTC
J: TRBJ2-7; length: 13; D: NA; V: TRBV13; size: once; CDR3: CASSLGRKYEQYF; DNA: TGTGCCAGCAGCTTAGGGAGAAAATACGAGCAGTACTTC
J: TRBJ2-7; length: 15; D: NA; V: TRBV4-1; size: NA; CDR3: CASRRHRLSSYEQYF; DNA: TGCGCCAGCAGACGTCACAGGCTAAGCTCCTACGAGCAGTACTTC
J: TRBJ2-5; length: 14; D: TRBD1; V: TRBV27; size: NA; CDR3: CASSPRQGGETQYF; DNA: TGTGCCAGCAGCCCAAGACAGGGCGGCGAGACCCAGTACTTC
J: TRBJ1-2; length: 15; D: TRBD1; V: TRBV3-1/TRBV3-2; size: NA; CDR3: CASSPSTTGNYGYTF; DNA: TGTGCCAGCAGCCCTTCCACGACAGGGAATTATGGCTACACCTTC
J: TRBJ2-7; length: 15; D: NA; V: TRBV19; size: NA; CDR3: CASSPGVGEAYEQYF; DNA: TGTGCCAGTAGTCCAGGGGTAGGGGAAGCCTACGAGCAGTACTTC
J: TRBJ1-2; length: 15; D: NA; V: TRBV4-1; size: once; CDR3: CASSQDERGPYGYTF; DNA: TGCGCCAGCAGCCAAGATGAGCGCGGGCCCTATGGCTACACCTTC